Below, 12 T cell receptor beta chains from the same sample are listed, as sequenced in a study of a mutant IDH1 vaccine in newly diagnosed glioma. These receptors are not linked to any known antigen. Time point described: week 35, safety follow-up. The vaccine gave 300 ug of a 20-mer mutant IDH1 peptide subcutaneously per dose. Using immunoSEQ multiplex PCR, the repertoire was profiled, and TCRdb retains in-frame clones only, with some absent. The sample contains over 45,000 clones, around 80% of which appear only once. Specimen: PBMCs, collected from a glioma patient whose treatment included an IDH1 peptide vaccine. The receptors originated from a man aged 40-55 years with glioma.

Written as DNA, the CDR3 is TGTGCCAGCAGGAAACCGGACGGCGGTTCCTACAATGAGCAGTTCTTC. Protein: CASRKPDGGSYNEQFF. The V call is TRBV2, the J call TRBJ2-1; D is ambiguous. Trimming took 6 bases from V and 1 from J, leaving 16 bases between them. The CDR3 covers 16 residues. Germline V CDR1 and CDR2: SNHLY, FYNNEI.

V usage is TRBV10-3 and J usage is TRBJ2-1; D perhaps matches TRBD2 (5 bases). Trimming took 5 bases from V and 3 from J, leaving 14 bases between them. The CDR3 runs to 15 residues. Germline V gives CDR1 ENHRY, CDR2 SYGVKD. CDR3 sequence (DNA): TGTGCCATCAGTCCCTCGGACTCAAACTACAATGAGCAGTTCTTC. It codes for CAISPSDSNYNEQFF.

V usage is TRBV27 and J usage is TRBJ1-1, with 12 positions matching TRBD1. Germline loops: CDR1 MNHEY, CDR2 SMNVEV (reference sequence). Trimming took 2 bases from V and 7 from J; bases not matched to a gene: 2. This CDR3 spans 14 amino acids. The CDR3 protein is CASSLGTGGSEAFF. The CDR3 DNA follows: TGTGCCAGCAGTTTAGGGACAGGGGGCAGTGAAGCTTTCTTT.

The rearrangement uses TRBV2 and TRBJ2-3; TRBD2 agrees at 7 bases. The CDR3 covers 14 residues. Germline CDR1 SNHLY, CDR2 FYNNEI. Trimming removed 4 bases from V and 6 bases from J; junction bases left unmatched: 7. CDR3 residues: CASSGGSNQDTQYF. CDR3 coding DNA: TGTGCCAGCAGTGGCGGGAGCAACCAGGATACGCAGTATTTT. The full variable domain, its missing parts supplied by reference TRBV2 and TRBJ2-3, is EPEVTQTPSHQVTQMGQEVILRCVPISNHLYFYWYRQILGQKVEFLVSFYNNEISEKSEIFDDQFSVERPDGSNFTLKIRSTKLEDSAMYFCASSGGSNQDTQYFGPGTRLTVL.

This clone was seen only a few times. V and J are TRBV11-2 and TRBJ2-7, with 7 bases lining up with TRBD2. From germline, CDR1 is SGHAT and CDR2 FQNNGV. This CDR3 comprises 14 residues. The V gene end was trimmed by 5 bases and the J gene end by 3 bases; junction bases not matched to a gene: 7. The CDR3 is CASSPSTGGYEQYV. In DNA form, the CDR3 reads TGTGCCAGCAGCCCTAGTACGGGGGGCTACGAGCAGTACGTC.

The chain couples TRBV7-2 to TRBJ2-3; TRBD1 or TRBD2 may be the D gene (5 bases each). V was clipped by 10 bases and J by 2 bases, with 22 bases between them. The CDR3 runs 16 residues. Germline CDR1 SGHTA, CDR2 FQGNSA. This CDR3 is CATSSGGAGNTDTQYF. The CDR3, as DNA: TGTGCCACCTCCAGTGGTGGGGCGGGTAACACAGATACGCAGTATTTT.

This sequence joins TRBV7-8 and TRBJ2-7, with a tentative D call TRBD2 (5 bases). Trimming pared 1 base from V and 0 bases from J, leaving 10 bases between. CDR3 length: 15 amino acids. The germline CDR1 and CDR2 sequences are SGHVS and FQNEAQ. In DNA, the CDR3 is TGTGCCAGCAGCTTAGGGACTTCGAGCTCCTACGAGCAGTACTTC. Protein product: CASSLGTSSSYEQYF.

This chain's CDR3 is CASTSTRDSLARAEAFF. In nucleotides, the CDR3 is TGTGCCAGCACCTCGACCCGGGACAGCCTCGCGAGGGCTGAAGCTTTCTTT. The rearrangement links TRBV11-3 to TRBJ1-1, with TRBD1 matching over 7 bases. The CDR3 has 17 amino acids. The ends lost 7 bases at V and 6 bases at J; junction bases unmatched: 20. CDR1 and CDR2 (germline): SGHNT, YENEEA.

The rearrangement links TRBV6-6 to TRBJ2-3; D gene unclear. This CDR3 is 15 amino acids long. Germline CDR1 is MNHNY and CDR2 is SVGAGI (reference sequence). The V end was cut by 5 bases, the J end by 2 bases, with 14 bases between. The CDR3 DNA follows: TGTGCCAGCAGTCTCCGAACTACCTTCACAGATACGCAGTATTTT. It encodes CASSLRTTFTDTQYF.

The genes are TRBV6-1 and TRBJ2-7, with D possibly matching TRBD1 (5 bases). Germline CDR1 reads MNHNS; CDR2 reads SASEGT. The CDR3 sequence is 14 residues long. V shed 3 bases and J shed 0 bases, with 9 bases lying between them. The CDR3 DNA reads TGTGCCAGCAGTGAGGGGCATCCCTCCTACGAGCAGTACTTC. Its translation is CASSEGHPSYEQYF.

The chain has TRBV6-1 and TRBJ1-6; TRBD1 might be the D (5 bases). Germline lookup yields CDR1 MNHNS and CDR2 SASEGT. The CDR3 length is 14 residues. V was cut by 11 bases and J by 3 bases, with 14 bases left in between. The CDR3, as DNA: TGTGCCGGGGCTGGCAGAAGCTATAATTCACCCCTCCACTTT. Translating gives CAGAGRSYNSPLHF.

This clone was counted a few times. The chain is built from TRBV11-2 and TRBJ2-1; unclear D gene. The V gene's germline CDR1 is SGHAT and CDR2 FQNNGV. The CDR3 runs 14 residues. Trimming stripped 5 bases from V and 8 bases from J, with 16 bases between. CDR3 bases: TGTGCCAGCAGCCAAGCCCAGGTAGTGCATGAGCAGTTCTTC. It specifies CASSQAQVVHEQFF.